This entry describes one T cell receptor beta chain. The antigen is not known. TCRdb reprocessed the 5' RACE reads with MiXCR, giving one entry per CDR3 protein. The sample yields approximately 490,000 distinct CDR3 sequences, more than 20% seen once. Germline-derived CDR1 and CDR2 are SGHDT and YYEEEE. V gave up 0 bases and J gave up 3 bases, with 13 bases separating them. This CDR3 comprises 16 residues. The data are from a study of identical twins. Study observations and caveats: Cord blood beta clonotypes present at high abundance carried fewer insertions; no such pattern appeared in memory repertoires.

This sample also appeared in a second study, on yellow fever vaccine responses in identical twins.

The receptor was isolated from a woman aged 18-29 years in good health. The V gene is TRBV5-6, the J gene TRBJ1-5; D uncertain. The material sequenced was CD4+ T cells sorted from blood. Written as DNA, the CDR3 is TGTGCCAGCAGCTTGGCCGGGGAGGGCAACAATCAGCCCCAGCATTTT. This translates into CASSLAGEGNNQPQHF.